This T cell receptor (beta chain) stems from a study of tumor-infiltrating lymphocytes in primary liver carcinoma. For the study at large: Every sample contained roughly 3.65 to 8 million productive TCRbeta reads, and these numbers were similar from one tissue type to another.

TCR beta cDNA came from 400 to 500 ng total RNA, primed with a constant-region primer. Slightly modified ARM-PCR, run as three nested multiplex PCR rounds, produced the TCR beta libraries. TRBV1-TRBV30 forward and Cbeta reverse primers drove the first two approximately 10-cycle rounds. MiXCR, applied by TCRdb to the multiplex PCR reads, yields one record per CDR3 protein. The table shows about 350,000 distinct CDR3 sequences, with about two thirds occurring only once. Blood RNA was derived from unsorted whole blood, and germline DNA was extracted too. On this clonotype itself: What it binds is not known. A read error may explain this, as a much larger clone is one base away.

General study points: A significantly higher top-250-clone fraction was recorded for tumors than for blood (p = 0.039). Each sample was bulk and unsorted; consequently, CD4+ and CD8+ repertoires were not compared.

Germline V gene sequence: CDR1 MNHNY, CDR2 SVGAGI (reference sequence). The CDR3 extends over 13 amino acids. This TCR was sampled from a man between 35 and 55 years old with primary liver carcinoma and hepatitis B virus infection. The sequenced material came from peripheral blood. This sequence joins TRBV6-6 and TRBJ1-1; maybe TRBD1 (5 bases). The CDR3 DNA sequence: TGTACCAGCAGTTACGGTGGGGCATCTGAAGCTTTCTTT. Translating gives CTSSYGGASEAFF.